This TCR beta chain originates from a study of blood T cell repertoires in COVID-19 (dated by TCRdb to the early 2020s). For the study in its entirety: Samples covering the acute and convalescent phases of COVID-19 were provided by collaborators in the United States, Italy and Spain. Sample metadata almost always included a de-identified subject ID, COVID-19 status, age in years and sex. Where available, HLA class I and class II types were obtained from metadata supplied by the sample provider rather than from assay-based typing. The repertoires were made available in a free public database intended to serve as a resource for research on the immune response to SARS-CoV-2. The prospective study material was composed of cDNA or gDNA derived from T cells, B-cell-depleted T cells, or PBMCs. The samples were drawn from the first 160 participants of the ongoing ImmuneRACE study and from 1,254 subjects provided by 6 global collaborators. Deeply sampled blood TCRbeta repertoires from subjects exposed to, actively infected with, or recovered from COVID-19 were included in the dataset.

There are 15 amino acids in the CDR3, from cysteine to phenylalanine inclusive. The read is trimmed to its CDR3 DNA, 45 bases read in frame from base 1. V drops 4 bases and J drops 7 bases, leaving 17 bases in between. From a lookup of the germline V gene (reference sequence), CDR1 and CDR2 are LNHDA and SQIVND. At one collaborating source in Seattle, patients were enrolled during active infection and were followed longitudinally through the course of disease. Whole blood was collected in K2EDTA tubes by collaborating institutions according to the institutions' own protocols. Collaborator samples were shipped for TCRbeta analysis as frozen whole blood, isolated PBMCs, or DNA extracted from either sample type. TCRbeta CDR3 regions were amplified from genomic DNA by means of the immunoSEQ Assay, a bias-controlled multiplex PCR. The published analysis was carried out like this. The number of nucleated cells in each sample was estimated by amplification of reference gene primers within the assay. Sequence reads were collapsed and filtered to measure the absolute abundance of every unique TCRbeta CDR3 rearrangement. For each sample, productive Simpson clonality was calculated by taking the square root of Simpson's diversity index across productive rearrangements. TCRdb holds this immuneACCESS table with in-frame rearrangements only. Some clones are missing; in checked studies, unresolved V genes explain under half, and the rest has no known cause. That table gives V, J and clone size, and the DNA gave D and trimming. The sample has about 300,000 clones on record, approximately 89% of them singletons. The ten largest make up approximately 2% of the sample.

For this clone: Its antigen is unknown. Nothing much larger sits one base from this clone, and base qualities are not available.

What the study reported, not specific to this receptor: Clinical and demographic metadata were provided uncurated, with the amount varying by source and participant.

The sequence derives from a woman in her thirties with COVID-19, enrolled during active disease. The specimen was peripheral blood. The chain uses TRBV19 and TRBJ2-1, with the D gene uncertain. The CDR3 region reads CASSTALLPENEQFF. The base sequence is TGTGCCAGTAGTACCGCCCTCCTTCCAGAAAATGAGCAGTTCTTC.